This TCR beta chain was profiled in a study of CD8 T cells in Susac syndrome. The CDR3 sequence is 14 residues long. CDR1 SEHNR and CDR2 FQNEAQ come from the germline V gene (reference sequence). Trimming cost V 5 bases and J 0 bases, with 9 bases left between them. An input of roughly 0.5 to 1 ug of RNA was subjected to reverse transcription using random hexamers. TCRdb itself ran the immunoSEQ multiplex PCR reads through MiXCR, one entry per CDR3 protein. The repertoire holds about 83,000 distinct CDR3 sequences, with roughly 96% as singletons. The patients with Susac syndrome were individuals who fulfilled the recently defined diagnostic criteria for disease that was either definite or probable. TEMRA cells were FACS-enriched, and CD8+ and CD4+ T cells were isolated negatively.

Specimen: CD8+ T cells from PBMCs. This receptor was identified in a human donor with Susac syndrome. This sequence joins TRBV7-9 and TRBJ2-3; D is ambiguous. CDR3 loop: CASSPPGSTDTQYF. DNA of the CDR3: TGTGCCAGCAGCCCCCCCGGGAGCACAGATACGCAGTATTTT.